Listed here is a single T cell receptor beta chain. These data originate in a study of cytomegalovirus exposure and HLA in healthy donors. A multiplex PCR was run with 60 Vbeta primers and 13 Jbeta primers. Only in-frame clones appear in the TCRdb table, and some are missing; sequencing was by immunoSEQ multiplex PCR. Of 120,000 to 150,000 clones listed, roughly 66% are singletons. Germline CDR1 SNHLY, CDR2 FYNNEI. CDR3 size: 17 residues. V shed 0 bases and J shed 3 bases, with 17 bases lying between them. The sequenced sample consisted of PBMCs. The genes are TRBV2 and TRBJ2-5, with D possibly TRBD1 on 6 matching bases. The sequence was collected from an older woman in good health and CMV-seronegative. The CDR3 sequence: CASSEARSARGKETQYF. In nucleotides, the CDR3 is TGTGCCAGCAGTGAAGCGCGGTCGGCCAGGGGAAAAGAGACCCAGTACTTC. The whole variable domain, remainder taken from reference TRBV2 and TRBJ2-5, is EPEVTQTPSHQVTQMGQEVILRCVPISNHLYFYWYRQILGQKVEFLVSFYNNEISEKSEIFDDQFSVERPDGSNFTLKIRSTKLEDSAMYFCASSEARSARGKETQYFGPGTRLLVL.